The 21 T cell receptor beta chains reported below all come from one sample, sequenced in a study of blood T cell repertoires in COVID-19. The assay was immunoSEQ multiplex PCR, and TCRdb's table has in-frame clones only and misses some. The sample consists of 410,000 or so clones, 89% of them appearing once. The source material was peripheral blood. Source of these receptors: a woman in her forties with COVID-19, enrolled during active disease.

V and J are TRBV7-9 and TRBJ2-3; 7 bases match TRBD2. V lost 1 base to trimming and J lost 0 bases; unmatched junction nucleotides: 4. This CDR3 contains 16 residues. Per the germline V gene, CDR1 is SEHNR and CDR2 is FQNEAQ (reference sequence). In DNA, the CDR3 is TGTGCCAGCAGCTTAGGGGCTAGCGGTAGCACAGATACGCAGTATTTT. This sequence encodes CASSLGASGSTDTQYF.

The rearrangement links TRBV18 to TRBJ2-1, with 10 nucleotides matching TRBD2. Trimming at V came to 3 bases and at J to 6 bases, leaving 2 bases not matched to a gene. The CDR3 runs to 14 residues. The germline V gene has CDR1 KGHSH and CDR2 LQKENI. This CDR3 reads CASSPTSGLNEQFF. For the CDR3, the DNA is TGTGCCAGCTCACCGACTAGCGGGCTCAATGAGCAGTTCTTC.

This sequence joins TRBV7-9 and TRBJ2-7, with 7 positions matching TRBD1. Trimming at V came to 4 bases and at J to 0 bases, leaving 6 bases not matched to a gene. Germline V CDR1 and CDR2: SEHNR, FQNEAQ (reference sequence). CDR3 length equals 15 residues. The CDR3 loop is CASSSDRTPSYEQYF. The CDR3, as DNA: TGTGCCAGCAGCTCGGACAGGACCCCCTCCTACGAGCAGTACTTC.

V usage is TRBV29-1 and J usage is TRBJ2-3, with 8 bases fitting TRBD2. CDR1 and CDR2 (germline): SQVTM, ANQGSEA. V lost 0 bases and J lost 6; bases outside the gene matches: 11. The CDR3 sequence is 16 residues long. CDR3 sequence reads: CSVEDGRGLDADTQYF. The CDR3 DNA reads as TGCAGCGTTGAAGATGGTCGGGGACTAGATGCGGATACGCAGTATTTT.

The genes are TRBV6-5 and TRBJ1-2; 7 bases fit TRBD1. J gave up 6 bases and V 6 bases, and 7 bases lay outside the gene matches. The CDR3 is made up of 13 amino acids. CDR1 and CDR2 (germline): MNHEY, SVGAGI. CDR3 protein: CASRKGTVDGYTF. The CDR3 DNA sequence: TGTGCCAGCAGAAAAGGGACAGTCGATGGCTACACCTTC.

V is TRBV5-1 and J is TRBJ2-1, with D perhaps matching TRBD2 (5 bases). The CDR3 is 15 amino acids. Germline-derived CDR1 and CDR2 are SGHRS and YFSETQ. The V and J ends lost 4 bases and 7 bases respectively, with 18 bases between them. The CDR3 DNA reads TGCGCCAGCAGCGCTGGACTGGCCGTCACGAATGAGCAGTTCTTC. The encoded protein is CASSAGLAVTNEQFF.

The genes are TRBV6-5 and TRBJ1-1, with 7 bases that match TRBD1. The CDR3 contains 16 residues. Unmatched junction bases numbered 8, after V lost 4 bases and J lost 0 bases. Germline V gene lookup returns CDR1 MNHEY and CDR2 SVGAGI. This chain's CDR3 is CASSFRDRSLNTEAFF. For the CDR3, the DNA is TGTGCCAGCAGTTTCCGGGACAGAAGTTTGAACACTGAAGCTTTCTTT.

The chain employs TRBV19 and TRBJ1-1, with 7 bases matching TRBD1. Germline CDR1 reads LNHDA; CDR2 reads SQIVND (reference sequence). J was trimmed by 9 bases and V by 3 bases; bases with no gene match: 13. This CDR3 comprises 15 residues. The CDR3 loop reads CASSIVWIQGMKAFF. CDR3 coding DNA: TGTGCCAGTAGTATTGTGTGGATACAGGGGATGAAAGCTTTCTTT.

The chain is built from TRBV10-3 and TRBJ1-2; 9 bases align to TRBD1. V dropped 3 bases and J dropped 3; count of bases not matched to a gene: 2. The CDR3 has 14 amino acids. Germline-derived CDR1 and CDR2 are ENHRY and SYGVKD. The CDR3 spells CAISEWDRDYGYTF. The CDR3, as DNA: TGTGCCATCAGTGAATGGGACAGGGACTATGGCTACACCTTC.

This sequence joins TRBV19 and TRBJ1-5, with D possibly being TRBD1 (5 bases). Germline CDR1 LNHDA, CDR2 SQIVND (reference sequence). This CDR3 is built from 15 residues. With 2 bases removed from V and 0 bases from J, the gap between germline ends came to 8 bases. The CDR3 coding sequence is TGTGCCAGTAGTATACAAGGACATAGCAATCAGCCCCAGCATTTT. Translation gives CASSIQGHSNQPQHF. The full variable domain, rest sourced from reference TRBV19 and TRBJ1-5, is DGGITQSPKYLFRKEGQNVTLSCEQNLNHDAMYWYRQDPGQGLRLIYYSQIVNDFQKGDIAEGYSVSREKKESFPLTVTSAQKNPTAFYLCASSIQGHSNQPQHFGDGTRLSIL.

This clone was seen only once. As DNA, the CDR3 is TGTGCCAGCAGCGTAGGGACCAGGGGCCCGGACTCCTACGAGCAGTACTTC. This translates into CASSVGTRGPDSYEQYF. The chain has TRBV9 and TRBJ2-7, with a possible D match to TRBD1 (6 bases). CDR3 length: 17 residues. Germline V gene data show CDR1 as SGDLS and CDR2 as YYNGEE. Trimming stripped 0 bases from V and 0 bases from J, with 16 bases between.

This clone was counted between two and nine times. This rearrangement joins TRBV18 to TRBJ2-3, with D possibly being TRBD2 (7 bases). CDR3 length: 15 residues. CDR1 is KGHSH, CDR2 LQKENI, per germline. V lost 2 bases and J lost 5, with 14 bases in between. DNA for the CDR3: TGTGCCAGCTCACCAGTCCAGGGAGGGGGAGATACGCAGTATTTT. Its translation is CASSPVQGGGDTQYF.

The V call is TRBV7-9, the J call TRBJ1-6, with a weak D call TRBD1 (6 bases). The germline CDR1 and CDR2 sequences are SEHNR and FQNEAQ (reference sequence). CDR3 length equals 16 residues. Trimming took 4 bases from V and 7 from J, leaving 17 bases between them. The CDR3: CASSYQTGLANSPLHF. Written as DNA, the CDR3 is TGTGCCAGCAGCTACCAAACAGGGCTGGCGAATTCACCCCTCCACTTT. Using reference TRBV7-9 and TRBJ1-6 for the parts outside the CDR3, the full variable domain is DTGVSQNPRHKITKRGQNVTFRCDPISEHNRLYWYRQTLGQGPEFLTYFQNEAQLEKSRLLSDRFSAERPKGSFSTLEIQRTEQGDSAMYLCASSYQTGLANSPLHFGNGTRLTVT.

The J gene is TRBJ1-2, the V gene TRBV11-2; D not certain. V lost 5 bases and J lost 4, with 26 bases in between. Germline V gene data show CDR1 as SGHAT and CDR2 as FQNNGV. The CDR3 totals 18 residues. Written as DNA, the CDR3 is TGTGCCAGCAGCCCCCGCCGCATTACAATTCCAAACCCCTATGGCTACACCTTC. Protein sequence: CASSPRRITIPNPYGYTF.

The chain employs TRBV9 and TRBJ2-2, with D unclear. Per the germline V gene, CDR1 is SGDLS and CDR2 is YYNGEE. The CDR3 is made up of 13 amino acids. V was cut by 7 bases and J by 6 bases, with 13 bases left in between. The CDR3 here is CASARRAAGELFF. CDR3 bases: TGTGCCAGCGCGAGGAGAGCAGCCGGGGAGCTGTTTTTT.

This chain joins TRBV5-6 and TRBJ1-5; possibly TRBD1 for D (5 bases). This CDR3 has 14 amino acids. Germline values: CDR1 SGHDT, CDR2 YYEEEE. V was trimmed by 3 bases and J by 2 bases, leaving 9 bases between them. For the CDR3, the DNA is TGTGCCAGCAGCTACCTAGGGGGCAATCAGCCCCAGCATTTT. Amino acids: CASSYLGGNQPQHF.

The count of this clone is one. The chain couples TRBV13 to TRBJ1-1; D is unclear. The CDR3 extends over 12 amino acids. Looked up from germline, CDR1 is PRHDT and CDR2 is FYEKMQ (reference sequence). V lost 4 bases and J 8 bases, leaving 11 bases between the germline ends. The CDR3, as DNA: TGTGCCAGCAGCTCTAGGGAGACGGAAGCTTTCTTT. Translated, it gives CASSSRETEAFF.

The chain recombines TRBV6-5 with TRBJ2-7; 8 bases match TRBD1. CDR1 is MNHEY, CDR2 SVGAGI, per germline. Trimming at V came to 6 bases and at J to 1 base, leaving 5 bases not matched to a gene. This CDR3 has 14 amino acids. CDR3: CASSHRTGSYEQYF. In nucleotides, the CDR3 is TGTGCCAGCAGCCACCGGACAGGGTCCTACGAGCAGTACTTC.

The chain combines TRBV30 with TRBJ2-4; D might be TRBD1 (8 bases). The CDR3 extends over 14 amino acids. V shed 0 bases and J shed 12 bases, with 18 bases lying between them. The germline CDR1 and CDR2 sequences are GTSNPN and SVGIG (reference sequence). This chain's CDR3 is CAWSVPGGRGAQYF. The CDR3, as DNA: TGTGCCTGGAGTGTCCCAGGGGGCCGGGGGGCTCAGTACTTC.

This CDR3 is CASRSDSSLNSPLHF. CDR3 sequence (DNA): TGTGCCAGCAGATCGGACAGCTCTTTGAATTCACCCCTCCACTTT. V usage is TRBV5-4 and J usage is TRBJ1-6; D perhaps matches TRBD1 (6 bases). V was clipped by 5 bases and J by 7 bases, with 16 bases between them. This CDR3 is 15 amino acids long. The germline V gene has CDR1 SGHNT and CDR2 YYREEE (reference sequence).

The genes are TRBV27 and TRBJ1-5, with D maybe TRBD1 (5 bases). The germline gives CDR1 MNHEY, CDR2 SMNVEV (reference sequence). Trimming stripped 0 bases from V and 2 bases from J, with 8 bases between. The CDR3 totals 15 residues. The CDR3 region has the DNA TGTGCCAGCAGTTTATCTCCGGGGGGCAATCAGCCCCAGCATTTT. It specifies CASSLSPGGNQPQHF.